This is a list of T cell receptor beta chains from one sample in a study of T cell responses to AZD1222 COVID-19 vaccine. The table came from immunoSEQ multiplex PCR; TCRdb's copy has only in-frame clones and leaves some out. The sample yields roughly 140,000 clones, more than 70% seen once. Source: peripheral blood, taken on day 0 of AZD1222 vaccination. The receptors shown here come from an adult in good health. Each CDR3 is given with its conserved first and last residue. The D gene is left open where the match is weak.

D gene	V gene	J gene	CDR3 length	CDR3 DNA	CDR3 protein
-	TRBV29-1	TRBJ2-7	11	TGCAGCGTTGTTTTTGGGAACGAGCAGTACTTC	CSVVFGNEQYF
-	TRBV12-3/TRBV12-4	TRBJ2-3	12	TGTGCCAGCAGTCCCGACTCAGATACGCAGTATTTT	CASSPDSDTQYF
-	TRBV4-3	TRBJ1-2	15	TGCGCCAGCAGCCAAGGAGTGGTTGGAGGCTATGGCTACACCTTC	CASSQGVVGGYGYTF
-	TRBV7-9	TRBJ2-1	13	TGTGCCAGCAGCTTAACGACCTACAATGAGCAGTTCTTC	CASSLTTYNEQFF
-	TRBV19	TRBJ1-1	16	TGTGCCAGTAGTATGGATGGGATCATTCTGGGTAATGAAGCTTTCTTT	CASSMDGIILGNEAFF
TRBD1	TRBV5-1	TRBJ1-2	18	TGCGCCAGCAGCCCTCCGACAGGGGAAGTAGGATCTAACTATGGCTACACCTTC	CASSPPTGEVGSNYGYTF
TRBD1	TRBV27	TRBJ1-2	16	TGTGCCAGCAGCCCGGGACAGGTTGGACTGGGCTATGGCTACACCTTC	CASSPGQVGLGYGYTF
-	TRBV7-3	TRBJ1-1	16	TGTGCCAGCAGCCTCTTGGCCCCCTTAAGAGACACTGAAGCTTTCTTT	CASSLLAPLRDTEAFF
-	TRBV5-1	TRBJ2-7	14	TGCGCCAGCAGCCCCGCAGGGTTAATCTACGAGCAGTACTTC	CASSPAGLIYEQYF
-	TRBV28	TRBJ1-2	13	TGTGCCAGCAGACAGGACAGTGCTTATGGCTACACCTTC	CASRQDSAYGYTF
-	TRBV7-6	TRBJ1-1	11	TGTGCCACCCGGCGGGCAGATGAAGCTTTCTTT	CATRRADEAFF
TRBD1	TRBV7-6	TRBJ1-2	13	TGTGCCAGCAGCTCGACAGGGGGAAATGGCTACACCTTC	CASSSTGGNGYTF
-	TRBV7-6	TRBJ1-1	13	TGTGCCAGCAGCTTAGCGCGGGGAACTGAAGCTTTCTTT	CASSLARGTEAFF
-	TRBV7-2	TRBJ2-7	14	TGTGCCAGCAGTCAAGCAGGTAGCTCCTACGAGCAGTACTTC	CASSQAGSSYEQYF
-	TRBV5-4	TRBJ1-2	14	TGTGCCAGCAGCTGGGAGGAGTTTGGGGGTGGCTACACCTTC	CASSWEEFGGGYTF
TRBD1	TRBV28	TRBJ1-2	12	TGTGCCAGCAGTGACAGGGTTCTTGGCTACACCTTC	CASSDRVLGYTF